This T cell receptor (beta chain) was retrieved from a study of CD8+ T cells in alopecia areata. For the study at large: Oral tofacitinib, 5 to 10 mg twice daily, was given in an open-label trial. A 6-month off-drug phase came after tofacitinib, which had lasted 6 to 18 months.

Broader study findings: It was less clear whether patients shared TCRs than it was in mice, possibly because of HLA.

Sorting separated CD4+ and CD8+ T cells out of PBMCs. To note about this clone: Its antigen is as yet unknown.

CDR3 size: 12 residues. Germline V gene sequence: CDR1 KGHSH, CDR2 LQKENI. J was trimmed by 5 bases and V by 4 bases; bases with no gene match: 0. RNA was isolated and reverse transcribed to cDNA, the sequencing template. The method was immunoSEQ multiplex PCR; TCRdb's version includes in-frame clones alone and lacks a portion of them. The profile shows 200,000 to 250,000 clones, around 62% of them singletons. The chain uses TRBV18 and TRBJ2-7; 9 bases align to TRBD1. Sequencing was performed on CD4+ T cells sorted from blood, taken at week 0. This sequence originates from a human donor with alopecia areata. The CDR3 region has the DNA TGTGCCAGCTCACGACAGGGGGACGAGCAGTACTTC. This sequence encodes CASSRQGDEQYF.